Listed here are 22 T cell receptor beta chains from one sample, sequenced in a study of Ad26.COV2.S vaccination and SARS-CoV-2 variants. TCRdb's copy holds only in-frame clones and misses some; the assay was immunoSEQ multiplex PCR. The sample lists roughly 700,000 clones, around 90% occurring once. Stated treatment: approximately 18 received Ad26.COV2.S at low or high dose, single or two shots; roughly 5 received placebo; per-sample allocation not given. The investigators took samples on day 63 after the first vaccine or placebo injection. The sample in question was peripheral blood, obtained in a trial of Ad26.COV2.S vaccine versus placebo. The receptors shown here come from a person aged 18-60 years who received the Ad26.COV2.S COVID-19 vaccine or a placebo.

The CDR3 DNA reads as TGTGCCAGCTCACCATCGCGGGGGGCCGGTGAGCAGTTCTTC. Amino acids: CASSPSRGAGEQFF. The chain combines TRBV18 with TRBJ2-1; 8 bases are a match to TRBD2. The CDR3 has 14 amino acids. Germline trimming cut 2 bases from V and 9 bases from J; bases unmatched to any gene: 6. Germline CDR1 and CDR2: KGHSH and LQKENI.

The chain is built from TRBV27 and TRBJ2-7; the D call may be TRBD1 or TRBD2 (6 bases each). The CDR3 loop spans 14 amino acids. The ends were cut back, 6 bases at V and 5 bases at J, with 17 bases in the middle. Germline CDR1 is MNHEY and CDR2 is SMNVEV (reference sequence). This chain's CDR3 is CASSPRGLMNEQYF. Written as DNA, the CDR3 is TGTGCCAGCAGCCCCCGGGGGCTGATGAACGAGCAGTACTTC.

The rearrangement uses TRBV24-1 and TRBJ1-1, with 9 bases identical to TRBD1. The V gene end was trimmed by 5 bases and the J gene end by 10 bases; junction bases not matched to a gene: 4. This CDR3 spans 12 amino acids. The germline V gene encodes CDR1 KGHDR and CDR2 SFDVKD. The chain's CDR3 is CATSVPGQGAFF. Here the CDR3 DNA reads TGTGCCACCAGTGTCCCGGGACAGGGAGCTTTCTTT.

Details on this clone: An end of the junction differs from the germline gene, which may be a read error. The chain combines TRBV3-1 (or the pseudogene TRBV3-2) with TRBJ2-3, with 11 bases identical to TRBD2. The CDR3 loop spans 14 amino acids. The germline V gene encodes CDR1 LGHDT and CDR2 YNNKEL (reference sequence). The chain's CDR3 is CASSPLAGGTGSNF. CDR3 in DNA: TGTGCCAGCAGCCCGCTAGCGGGGGGAACTGGCAGTAATTTT.

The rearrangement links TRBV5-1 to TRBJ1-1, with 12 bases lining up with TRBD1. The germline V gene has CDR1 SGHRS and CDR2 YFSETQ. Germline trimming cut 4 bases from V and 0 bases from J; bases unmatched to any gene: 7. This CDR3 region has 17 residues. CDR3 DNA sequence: TGCGCCAGCAGCCAACGGGACAGGGGGCGGGTGAACACTGAAGCTTTCTTT. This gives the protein CASSQRDRGRVNTEAFF.

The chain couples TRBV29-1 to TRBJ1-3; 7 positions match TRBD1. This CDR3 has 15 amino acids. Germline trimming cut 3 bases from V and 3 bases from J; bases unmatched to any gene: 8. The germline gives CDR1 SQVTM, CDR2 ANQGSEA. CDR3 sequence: CSVDDRAGVGNTIYF. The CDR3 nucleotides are TGCAGCGTTGATGACAGGGCCGGCGTTGGAAACACCATATATTTT.

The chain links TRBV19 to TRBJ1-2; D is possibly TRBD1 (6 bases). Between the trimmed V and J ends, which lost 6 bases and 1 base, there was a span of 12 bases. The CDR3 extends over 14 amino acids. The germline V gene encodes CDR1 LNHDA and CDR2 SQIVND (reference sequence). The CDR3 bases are TGTGCCAGTAGGGACAGACCCCTTAACTATGGCTACACCTTC. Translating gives CASRDRPLNYGYTF.

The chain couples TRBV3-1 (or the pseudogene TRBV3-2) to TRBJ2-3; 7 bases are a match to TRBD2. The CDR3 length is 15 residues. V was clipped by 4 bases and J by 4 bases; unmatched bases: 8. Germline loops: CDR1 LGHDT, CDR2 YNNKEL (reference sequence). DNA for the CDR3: TGTGCCAGCAGCCGAGGGACTATAGTTTCAGATACGCAGTATTTT. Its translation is CASSRGTIVSDTQYF.

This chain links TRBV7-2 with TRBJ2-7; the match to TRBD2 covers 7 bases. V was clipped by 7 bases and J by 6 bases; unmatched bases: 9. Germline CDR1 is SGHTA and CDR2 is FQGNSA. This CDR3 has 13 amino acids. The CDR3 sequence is CASTYGLEPEQYF. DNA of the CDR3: TGTGCCAGCACCTACGGACTAGAGCCCGAGCAGTACTTC.

CDR3 residues: CASTLGGGGHNEQFF. The CDR3 DNA is TGTGCCAGTACCCTAGGAGGGGGTGGACACAATGAGCAGTTCTTC. The rearrangement joins TRBV19 to TRBJ2-1; D possibly matches TRBD1 or TRBD2 (6 bases each). The CDR3 consists of 15 residues. Trimming took off 7 bases at V and 5 bases at J, with 18 bases between the two ends. Germline V gene data show CDR1 as LNHDA and CDR2 as SQIVND (reference sequence).

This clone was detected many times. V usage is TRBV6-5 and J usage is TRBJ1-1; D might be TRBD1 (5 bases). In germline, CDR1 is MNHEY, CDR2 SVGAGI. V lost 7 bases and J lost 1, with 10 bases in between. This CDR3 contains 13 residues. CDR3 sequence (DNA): TGTGCCAGCACTTCAGACAGGAACACTGAAGCTTTCTTT. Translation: CASTSDRNTEAFF.

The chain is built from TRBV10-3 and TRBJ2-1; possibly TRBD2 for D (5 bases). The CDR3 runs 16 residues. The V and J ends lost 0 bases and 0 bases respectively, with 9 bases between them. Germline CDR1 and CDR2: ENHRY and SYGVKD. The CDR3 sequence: CAISESLLGSYNEQFF. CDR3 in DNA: TGTGCCATCAGTGAGTCTTTACTAGGCTCCTACAATGAGCAGTTCTTC.

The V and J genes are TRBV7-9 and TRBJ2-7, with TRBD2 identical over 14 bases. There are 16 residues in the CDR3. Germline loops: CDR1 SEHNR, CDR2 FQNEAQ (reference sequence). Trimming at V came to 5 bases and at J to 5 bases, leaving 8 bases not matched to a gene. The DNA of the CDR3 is TGTGCCAGCAGCCCCCGACTAGCGGGGGGGCAGGACGAGCAGTACTTC. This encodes CASSPRLAGGQDEQYF.

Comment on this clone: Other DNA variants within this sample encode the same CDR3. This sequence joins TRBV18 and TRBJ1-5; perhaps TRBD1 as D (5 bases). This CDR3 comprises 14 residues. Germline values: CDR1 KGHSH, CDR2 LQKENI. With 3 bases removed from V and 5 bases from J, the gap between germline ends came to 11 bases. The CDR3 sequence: CASSPTGRDQPQHF. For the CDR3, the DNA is TGTGCCAGCTCACCGACGGGGCGGGATCAGCCCCAGCATTTT.

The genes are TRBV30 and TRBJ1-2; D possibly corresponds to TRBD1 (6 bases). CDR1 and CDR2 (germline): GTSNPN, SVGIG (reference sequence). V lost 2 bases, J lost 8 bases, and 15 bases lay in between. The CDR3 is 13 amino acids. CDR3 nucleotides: TGTGCCTGGAGTAAGAACAGGGATAGCGGCTACACCTTC. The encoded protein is CAWSKNRDSGYTF. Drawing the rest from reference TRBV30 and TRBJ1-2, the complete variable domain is SQTIHQWPATLVQPVGSPLSLECTVEGTSNPNLYWYRQAAGRGLQLLFYSVGIGQISSEVPQNLSASRPQDRQFILSSKKLLLSDSGFYLCAWSKNRDSGYTFGSGTRLTVV.

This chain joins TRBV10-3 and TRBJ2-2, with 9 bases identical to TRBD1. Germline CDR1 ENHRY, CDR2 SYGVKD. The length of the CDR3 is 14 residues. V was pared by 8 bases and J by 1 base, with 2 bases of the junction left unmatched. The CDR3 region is CAIWGQGNTGELFF. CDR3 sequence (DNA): TGTGCCATCTGGGGACAGGGGAACACCGGGGAGCTGTTTTTT.

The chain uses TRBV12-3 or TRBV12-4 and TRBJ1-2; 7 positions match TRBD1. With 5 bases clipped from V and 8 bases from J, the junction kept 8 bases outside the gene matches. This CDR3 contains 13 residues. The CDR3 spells CASSLTQGEGYTF. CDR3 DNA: TGTGCCAGCAGTCTCACTCAGGGGGAAGGCTACACCTTC.

The CDR3 protein is CASSIEWVGGTGELFF. CDR3 nucleotides: TGTGCCAGTAGTATTGAGTGGGTAGGGGGCACCGGGGAGCTGTTTTTT. The chain combines TRBV19 with TRBJ2-2, with D perhaps matching TRBD1 (6 bases). The ends were cut back, 3 bases at V and 4 bases at J, with 15 bases in the middle. Germline V gene lookup returns CDR1 LNHDA and CDR2 SQIVND (reference sequence). The CDR3 is 16 amino acids.

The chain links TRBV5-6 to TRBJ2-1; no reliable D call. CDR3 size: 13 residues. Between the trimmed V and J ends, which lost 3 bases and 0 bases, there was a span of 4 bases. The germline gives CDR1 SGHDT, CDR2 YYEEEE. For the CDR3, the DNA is TGTGCCAGCAGCTCGCCCTCCTACAATGAGCAGTTCTTC. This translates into CASSSPSYNEQFF.

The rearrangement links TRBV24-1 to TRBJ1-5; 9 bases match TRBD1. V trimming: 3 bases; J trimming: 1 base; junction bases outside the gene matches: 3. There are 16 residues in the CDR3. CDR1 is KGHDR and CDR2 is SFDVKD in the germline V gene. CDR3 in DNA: TGTGCCACCAGTGATGGAGGGACAGGGAGCAATCAGCCCCAGCATTTT. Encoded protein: CATSDGGTGSNQPQHF.

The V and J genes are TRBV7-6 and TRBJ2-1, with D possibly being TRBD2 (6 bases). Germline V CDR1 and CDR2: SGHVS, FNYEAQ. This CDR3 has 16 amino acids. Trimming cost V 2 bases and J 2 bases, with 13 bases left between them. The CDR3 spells CASSLRSLAPYNEQFF. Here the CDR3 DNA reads TGTGCCAGCAGCTTAAGGTCACTAGCTCCCTACAATGAGCAGTTCTTC.

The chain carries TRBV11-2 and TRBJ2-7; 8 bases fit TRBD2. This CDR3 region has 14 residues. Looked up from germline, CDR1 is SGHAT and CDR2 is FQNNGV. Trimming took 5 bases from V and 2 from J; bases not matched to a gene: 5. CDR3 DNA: TGTGCCAGCAGCCCCTTAGCGGGAACCTACGAGCAGTACTTC. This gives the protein CASSPLAGTYEQYF.